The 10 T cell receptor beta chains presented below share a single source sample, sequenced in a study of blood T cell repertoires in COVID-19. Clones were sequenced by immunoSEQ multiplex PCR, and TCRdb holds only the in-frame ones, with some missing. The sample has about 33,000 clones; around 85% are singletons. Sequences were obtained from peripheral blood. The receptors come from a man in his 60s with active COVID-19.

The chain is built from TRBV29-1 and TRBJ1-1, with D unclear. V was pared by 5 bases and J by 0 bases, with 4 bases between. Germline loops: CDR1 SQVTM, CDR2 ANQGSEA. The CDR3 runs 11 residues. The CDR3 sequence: CSVIMNTEAFF. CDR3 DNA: TGCAGCGTTATTATGAACACTGAAGCTTTCTTT. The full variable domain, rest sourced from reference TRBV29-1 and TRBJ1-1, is SAVISQKPSRDICQRGTSLTIQCQVDSQVTMMFWYRQQPGQSLTLIATANQGSEATYESGFVIDKFPISRPNLTFSTLTVSNMSPEDSSIYLCSVIMNTEAFFGQGTRLTVV.

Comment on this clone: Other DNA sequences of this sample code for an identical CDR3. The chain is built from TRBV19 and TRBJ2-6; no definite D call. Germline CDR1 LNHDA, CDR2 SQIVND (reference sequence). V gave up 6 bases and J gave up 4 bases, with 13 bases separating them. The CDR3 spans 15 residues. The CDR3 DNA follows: TGTGCCAGTAGAAGGCAGGCGTTCGGGGCCAACGTCCTGACTTTC. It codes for CASRRQAFGANVLTF.

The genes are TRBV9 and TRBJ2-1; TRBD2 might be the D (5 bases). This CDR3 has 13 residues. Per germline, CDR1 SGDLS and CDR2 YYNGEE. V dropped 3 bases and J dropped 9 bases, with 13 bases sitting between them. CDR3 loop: CASSAVAKAEQFF. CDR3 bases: TGTGCCAGCAGCGCAGTAGCGAAAGCTGAGCAGTTCTTC.

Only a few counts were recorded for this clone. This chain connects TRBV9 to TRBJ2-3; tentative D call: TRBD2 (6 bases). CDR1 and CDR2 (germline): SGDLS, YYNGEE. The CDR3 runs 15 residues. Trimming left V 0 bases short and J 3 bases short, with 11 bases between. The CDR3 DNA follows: TGTGCCAGCAGCGTAGAAACGGGAGCGACAGATACGCAGTATTTT. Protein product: CASSVETGATDTQYF. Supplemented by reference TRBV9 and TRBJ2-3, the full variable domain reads DSGVTQTPKHLITATGQRVTLRCSPRSGDLSVYWYQQSLDQGLQFLIQYYNGEERAKGNILERFSAQQFPDLHSELNLSSLELGDSALYFCASSVETGATDTQYFGPGTRLTVL.

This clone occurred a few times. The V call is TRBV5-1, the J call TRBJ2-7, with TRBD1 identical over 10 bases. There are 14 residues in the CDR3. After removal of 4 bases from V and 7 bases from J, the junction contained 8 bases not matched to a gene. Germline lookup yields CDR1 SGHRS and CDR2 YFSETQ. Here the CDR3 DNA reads TGCGCCAGCAGCCCCGACAGGGGGCAAGTGGAGCAGTACTTC. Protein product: CASSPDRGQVEQYF.

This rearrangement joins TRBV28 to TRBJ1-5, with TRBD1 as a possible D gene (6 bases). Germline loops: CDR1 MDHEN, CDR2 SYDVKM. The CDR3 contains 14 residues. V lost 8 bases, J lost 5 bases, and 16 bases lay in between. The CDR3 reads CASLLAGEDQPQHF. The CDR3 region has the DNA TGTGCCAGCCTCCTGGCAGGGGAAGATCAGCCCCAGCATTTT.

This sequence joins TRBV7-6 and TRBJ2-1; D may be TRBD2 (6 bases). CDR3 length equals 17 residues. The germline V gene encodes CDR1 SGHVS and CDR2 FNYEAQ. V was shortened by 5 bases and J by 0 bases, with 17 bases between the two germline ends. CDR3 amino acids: CASSRLGTLSSYNEQFF. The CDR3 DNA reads TGTGCCAGCAGCCGCTTGGGGACTCTGAGCTCCTACAATGAGCAGTTCTTC.

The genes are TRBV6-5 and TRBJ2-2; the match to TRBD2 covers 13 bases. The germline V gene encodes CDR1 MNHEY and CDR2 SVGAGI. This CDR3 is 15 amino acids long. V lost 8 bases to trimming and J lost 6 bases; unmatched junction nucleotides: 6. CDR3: CASGLAGDSAGELFF. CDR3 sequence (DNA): TGTGCCAGCGGACTAGCGGGAGACTCGGCCGGGGAGCTGTTTTTT.

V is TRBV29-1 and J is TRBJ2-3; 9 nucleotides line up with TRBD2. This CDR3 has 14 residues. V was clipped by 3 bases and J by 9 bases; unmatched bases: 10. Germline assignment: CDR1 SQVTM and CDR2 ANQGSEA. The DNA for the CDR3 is TGCAGCGTTGAGATCCCCGGGACTAGCAACACGCAGTATTTT. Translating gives CSVEIPGTSNTQYF.

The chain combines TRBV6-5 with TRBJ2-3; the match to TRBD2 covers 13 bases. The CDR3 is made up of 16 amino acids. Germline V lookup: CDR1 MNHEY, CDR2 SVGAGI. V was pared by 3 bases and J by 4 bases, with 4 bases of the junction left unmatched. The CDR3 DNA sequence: TGTGCCAGCAGTTATGGACTAGCGGGAGAGGCAGATACGCAGTATTTT. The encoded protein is CASSYGLAGEADTQYF.